This entry concerns a single T cell receptor beta chain. This clone was detected a few times. Its antigen is not yet known. It has no much larger one-base neighbor in the sample; base qualities were not kept. This sample is part of a study of PD-1 blockade in classical Hodgkin lymphoma (dated by TCRdb to about 2020). Context from the whole study: Nivolumab dosing was 3 mg/kg intravenously every 2 weeks, continuing until either disease progression or unacceptable toxicity. To define a peripheral blood immune signature of response to PD-1 blockade in classical Hodgkin lymphoma, the study combined TCR beta sequencing with CyTOF.

Genomic DNA was extracted with the Qiagen DNeasy kit from unsorted PBMCs and from negatively selected CD4+ and CD8+ fractions. Using primers that anneal to V and J segments, immunoSEQ multiplex PCR amplified the TCR beta CDR3 regions. A synthetic immune receptor repertoire was used to minimize amplification bias, and remaining bias was computationally removed after sequencing. Processing in the source paper ran as follows. Repertoire diversity was quantified as the Shannon entropy index using custom Python scripts. Unsorted, CD4+ and CD8+ repertoires were analyzed separately, except for combined analyses in which CD4+ and CD8+ sequences were merged in silico. Clonal expansion was defined as at least a 2-fold frequency increase after treatment relative to C1D1, with a pseudocount of 0.5 for undetected baseline clones. Clones with 0 or 1 copy at C1D1 were defined as singleton clones, while clones with 2 or more copies were defined as non-singleton clones. Clones expanded in unsorted samples were annotated as CD4+, CD8+ or unknown by matching protein sequences in sorted samples from the same patient. Wilcoxon tests on paired samples were used to test diversity changes from C1D1 to C4D1. TCRdb mirrors the immuneACCESS table, restricted to in-frame sequences. Some clones are absent from its copies; in checked studies, under half trace to an unresolved V gene, and the reason for the others is unknown. Clonal size and the V and J genes are those of that table, whereas D and trimming came from the DNA. This sample is represented by nearly 25,000 clones; 70% to 80% of them were singletons. Around 7% of the sample goes to the ten largest clones.

Results and caveats for the whole study, not just this receptor: The study was limited to a single clinical trial cohort, and causes of repertoire differences, possibly disease activity or prior therapy, remained undefined. Lower diversity was observed in patients in whom nivolumab was started less than 1 year after ASCT, and these patients were excluded from later analyses so that confounding by immune reconstitution would be avoided. Baseline TCR diversity was reported as lower in newly diagnosed patients than in healthy donors, and lower still in relapsed/refractory patients. Baseline diversity similar to that of newly diagnosed patients was observed in trial patients achieving complete response, whereas significantly lower diversity was observed in partial responders and progressors. By C4D1, a significant rise was seen in CD4+ TCR diversity but not in CD8+ TCR diversity (p=0.0027 vs p=0.16), and the rise was most apparent among complete responders (p=0.02).

The sample's time point label is to be understood as: cycle 1 day 1 (C1D1), immediately before nivolumab initiation. Every trial patient had relapsed following autologous stem cell transplantation, and prior brentuximab vedotin exposure was what differed among cohorts A, B and C. The trial cohort comprised 56 patients with relapsed/refractory classical Hodgkin lymphoma whose best overall responses were complete response, partial response or progressive disease. Single-agent nivolumab was administered to trial patients in the multi-cohort phase II CheckMate 205 trial. An independent review committee assessed best overall response by applying the 2007 International Working Group response criteria. Trial PBMCs were collected immediately before nivolumab initiation (C1D1) and during therapy at cycle 2 day 1 and cycle 4 day 1. Peripheral blood was collected in 8 mL Vacutainer Cell Preparation Tubes, from which PBMCs were isolated by centrifugation and then cryopreserved.

The specimen was peripheral blood mononuclear cells (PBMCs), collected at baseline. The receptor comes from a human donor with classical Hodgkin lymphoma.

The CDR3 reads as follows: CASKYSGGADTQYF. The DNA is TGTGCCAGCAAATATTCAGGGGGTGCAGATACGCAGTATTTT. Recombination joined TRBV7-2 with TRBJ2-3, with 7 central nucleotides matching TRBD1. There are 14 amino acids in the CDR3, from cysteine to phenylalanine inclusive. The only DNA kept is the CDR3, 42 bases in frame from the first base. The junction shows trimming of 7 bases on V and 4 bases on J, and the gene matches do not reach 8 bases of it. Per the germline V gene, SGHTA is the CDR1 and FQGNSA is the CDR2.